This TCR beta chain was captured in a study of blood T cell repertoires in COVID-19. Overall study context: The cDNA or gDNA used as material had been derived from T cells, B-cell-depleted T cells, or PBMCs.

The study drew participants aged about 18 to 89 years from approximately 23 US areas. Donors were grouped by their self-reported clinical history. Authors' processing steps: Amplification from reference gene primers served as the basis for estimated nucleated cell counts. Sequencing was performed with immunoSEQ multiplex PCR; in TCRdb, only in-frame clones are kept and a portion is missing. The D gene and trimming were derived from the DNA, and the V and J assignments and clone size from that table. Of some 260,000 clones in the sample, about 81% are singletons; the top ten hold approximately 4.3%. Germline CDR1 MNHEY, CDR2 SVGAGI. V shed 8 bases, J shed 7 bases, and the junction held 7 bases outside the gene matches. The CDR3 consists of 15 residues.

This receptor was taken from a man aged 25 to 45 with acute COVID-19. The source material was PBMCs or T cells enriched from blood (not recorded which). J is TRBJ2-1 and V is TRBV6-5, with 14 bases that match TRBD2. The CDR3 loop reads CASLLRTSGRNEQFF. In nucleotides, the CDR3 is TGTGCCAGCCTGTTGAGGACTAGCGGGAGGAATGAGCAGTTCTTC.